This T cell receptor (beta chain) derives from a study of shared clonotypes between healthy human individuals. Germline V gives CDR1 MDHEN, CDR2 SYDVKM. V lost 5 bases, J lost 1 base, and 8 bases lay in between. This CDR3 is built from 13 residues. Assay used: immunoSEQ multiplex PCR; TCRdb lists only in-frame clones, some missing. Found here are hundreds of thousands of clones, 70% to 80% of them singletons; the top ten hold approximately 13%. J is TRBJ2-5 and V is TRBV28; D may correspond to TRBD1 or TRBD2 (5 bases each). This sequence originates from a woman aged 40 to 50 in good health. Some clones in this sample may be carry-over from other donors' samples. Sequenced sample: PBMCs. Here the CDR3 reads CASSPGPQETQYF. The CDR3 DNA follows: TGTGCCAGCAGTCCGGGACCCCAAGAGACCCAGTACTTC.